This paragraph reports one TCR beta chain. Vbeta (60) and Jbeta (13) primers were used in the PCR. Only in-frame clones appear in the TCRdb table, and some are missing; sequencing was by immunoSEQ multiplex PCR. Altogether about 260,000 clones are present, roughly 70% being singletons, with the ten largest covering over 2%. These data are taken from a study of cytomegalovirus exposure and HLA in healthy donors. With 4 bases removed from V and 1 base from J, the gap between germline ends came to 8 bases. Germline V gene lookup returns CDR1 SEHNR and CDR2 FQNEAQ (reference sequence). The CDR3 length is 14 residues.

Material: PBMCs. The sequence was obtained from a female donor in good health and CMV-seronegative. The chain links TRBV7-9 to TRBJ2-1; D is perhaps TRBD2 (5 bases). The CDR3 sequence is CASSSLASYNEQFF. CDR3 nucleotide sequence: TGTGCCAGCAGCTCATTAGCGTCCTACAATGAGCAGTTCTTC.